A selection of T cell receptor beta chains follows, all from one sample in a study of shared clonotypes between healthy human individuals. Some clones are missing from TCRdb's copy, which holds only in-frame ones; the method was immunoSEQ multiplex PCR. The sample gives about 2.3 million clones, roughly 90% of which show up once; about 0.41% is in the top ten. The sequencing sample was made of naive CD4+ T cells from PBMCs. The origin of the receptors is a man younger than 30 in good health. Some clones in this sample may be carry-over from other donors' samples. The CDR3 runs from the conserved cysteine through the conserved F or W. Each record gives: clone size, D gene, J gene, V gene, CDR3 DNA, CDR3 protein. A D gene is named only where the DNA matches it firmly. Rows give clone size only sometimes, using once, few, many, or a class for an expanded clone.

NA | NA | TRBJ1-3 | TRBV11-2 | TGTGCCAGCAGCCCAACGAACTCTGGAAACACCATATATTTT | CASSPTNSGNTIYF
NA | TRBD1 | TRBJ2-7 | TRBV5-1 | TGCGCCAGCAGCCCAAGACAGGGGATCCAAGAGCAGTACTTC | CASSPRQGIQEQYF
NA | NA | TRBJ2-5 | TRBV6-5 | TGTGCCAGCAGTTCCACTGGGGGACAAGAGACCCAGTACTTC | CASSSTGGQETQYF
NA | NA | TRBJ2-7 | TRBV6-5 | TGTGCCAGCAGTTACTCGAGTCAGGGGTCCGAGCAGTACTTC | CASSYSSQGSEQYF
NA | NA | TRBJ2-7 | TRBV11-3 | TGTGCCAGCAGCTTAGGAGTGGCCGAGCAGTACTTC | CASSLGVAEQYF
NA | NA | TRBJ1-2 | TRBV7-2 | TGTGCCAGCAGCTTGGGCAGGGGTAGCTATGGCTACACCTTC | CASSLGRGSYGYTF
NA | TRBD1 | TRBJ2-7 | TRBV2 | TGTGTCTGGCTCAGGGACAGGGGTTTTTACGAGCAGTACTTC | CVWLRDRGFYEQYF
NA | TRBD2 | TRBJ2-1 | TRBV6-1 | TGTGCCAGTGGACTAGCGGTCTACAATGAGCAGTTCTTC | CASGLAVYNEQFF
NA | NA | TRBJ2-5 | TRBV1 | TGCACCAGCAGCCGAACCAACAAGGTGGACCTCCAAGAGACCCAGTACTTC | CTSSRTNKVDLQETQYF
NA | NA | TRBJ1-1 | TRBV4-1 | TGCGCCAGCAGCCAACCCGGGGCTGGAAACGCCAAGGCTTCTGAAGCTTTCTTT | CASSQPGAGNAKASEAFF
NA | NA | TRBJ1-4 | TRBV19 | TGTGCCAGTAGTCGCGCGCCCGCAACTAATGAAAAACTGTTTTTT | CASSRAPATNEKLFF
NA | NA | TRBJ1-1 | TRBV5-5 | TGTGCCAGCAGCTTTCGAGCGGGAACCGAAGCTTTCTTT | CASSFRAGTEAFF
NA | NA | TRBJ1-1 | TRBV6-5 | TGTGCCAGCATCGTCGCAATTGTTCAGAACACTGAAGCTTTCTTT | CASIVAIVQNTEAFF
NA | TRBD2 | TRBJ2-7 | TRBV2 | TGTGCCAGCAGCGGGACTACCGGGCTCCCCTACGAGCAGTACTTC | CASSGTTGLPYEQYF
once | NA | TRBJ1-1 | TRBV6-5 | TGTGCCAGCACAAAAGGACAGCAGAACACTGAAGCTTTCTTT | CASTKGQQNTEAFF
NA | NA | TRBJ1-5 | TRBV5-6 | TGTGCCAGCAGCCCCGGGGGGGGGCGAAATCAGCCCCAGCATTTT | CASSPGGGRNQPQHF
NA | NA | TRBJ2-1 | TRBV11-3 | TGTGCCAGCAGCAAAGGCGATGAGCAGTTCTTC | CASSKGDEQFF
NA | NA | TRBJ2-2 | TRBV10-1 | TGCGCCAGCAGACGGGACAAGAACACCGGGGAGCTGTTTTTT | CASRRDKNTGELFF
NA | NA | TRBJ1-3 | TRBV13 | TGTGCCAGCAGCTTAGTTGGGCCTTACCTCTCTGGAAACACCATATATTTT | CASSLVGPYLSGNTIYF
NA | NA | TRBJ2-7 | TRBV6-6 | TGTGCCAGCAGTTCCGACCCCGCAGTCGAGCAGTACTTC | CASSSDPAVEQYF
once | NA | TRBJ2-7 | TRBV6-1 | TGTGCCAGCAGAGTACTAGACGTCGGCTACGAGCAGTACTTC | CASRVLDVGYEQYF
once | NA | TRBJ2-3 | TRBV29-1 | TGCAGCGTTGAGGGGCCCTCAGGAGATACGCAGTATTTT | CSVEGPSGDTQYF
NA | NA | TRBJ2-7 | TRBV6-5 | TGTGCCAGCAGACCATGGAGCTCCCTATACTACGAGCAGTACTTC | CASRPWSSLYYEQYF
once | TRBD1 | TRBJ1-1 | TRBV19 | TGTGCCAGTATCCAGGACAGGAAGAACACTGAAGCTTTCTTT | CASIQDRKNTEAFF
NA | NA | TRBJ2-1 | TRBV6-1 | TGTGCCAGCAATACTTTATACAATGAGCAGTTCTTC | CASNTLYNEQFF
NA | TRBD2 | TRBJ2-3 | TRBV7-6 | TGTGCCAGCAGCTATAGCGGGGCGAGCACAGATACGCAGTATTTT | CASSYSGASTDTQYF
NA | NA | TRBJ1-2 | TRBV7-6 | TGTGCCAGCAGCTTAGGGCCCCTCGGCGACTATGGCTACACCTTC | CASSLGPLGDYGYTF
NA | TRBD2 | TRBJ2-1 | TRBV7-2 | TGTGCCAGCAGCTTATTCGGACTAGCGGGAGATAATGAGCAGTTCTTC | CASSLFGLAGDNEQFF
few | TRBD1 | TRBJ1-1 | TRBV29-1 | TGCAGCGTTGGATCCAGGGGGAGCACTGAAGCTTTCTTT | CSVGSRGSTEAFF
NA | NA | TRBJ2-7 | TRBV9 | TGTGCCAGCAGCGTAGGTAGGTCAGGATCGGGTTCCTACGAGCAGTACTTC | CASSVGRSGSGSYEQYF
NA | NA | TRBJ2-3 | TRBV27 | TGTGCCAGCAGAGGGAGCGGATACACAGATACGCAGTATTTT | CASRGSGYTDTQYF
NA | NA | TRBJ2-3 | TRBV6-1 | TGTGCCAGCAGTGAAGGTCAGGCCAGCACAGATACGCAGTATTTT | CASSEGQASTDTQYF
NA | TRBD1 | TRBJ1-4 | TRBV7-8 | TGTGCCAGCAGCTGGGGGGGACAGGGATTTGAAAAACTGTTTTTT | CASSWGGQGFEKLFF
NA | NA | TRBJ1-5 | TRBV28 | TGTGCCAGCAGTACCCCCAGGGGACAGCCCCAGCATTTT | CASSTPRGQPQHF
NA | NA | TRBJ2-5 | TRBV10-2 | TGCGCCAGCAGTGATACGACAGGTGATGAGCAGTACTTC | CASSDTTGDEQYF
NA | NA | TRBJ2-3 | TRBV7-2 | TGTGCCAGCAGCTTAACCCCGAAACCACTGGATTTT | CASSLTPKPLDF
NA | NA | TRBJ2-2 | TRBV5-4 | TGTGCCAGCAGCCTGCAGATCGGAGAGCTGTTTTTT | CASSLQIGELFF
once | NA | TRBJ2-5 | TRBV19 | TGTGCCAGTAGTATAGGTTACAGATCAAAAGAGACCCAGTACTTC | CASSIGYRSKETQYF
once | NA | TRBJ1-4 | TRBV7-9 | TGTGCCAGCAGCTTAGTTAACGAAAAACTGTTTTTT | CASSLVNEKLFF
NA | NA | TRBJ2-5 | TRBV29-1 | TGCAGCGTGGAGGAGATCCAAGAGACCCAGTACTTC | CSVEEIQETQYF
NA | TRBD2 | TRBJ2-2 | TRBV2 | TGTGCCAGCAGTCCCACCCGGCGGGGGGTCGGAGGGGAGCTGTTTTTT | CASSPTRRGVGGELFF
once | TRBD1 | TRBJ2-3 | TRBV6-5 | TGTGCCAGCAGTCGGACAGGGGGGCTAGCAGATACGCAGTATTTT | CASSRTGGLADTQYF
once | NA | TRBJ1-2 | TRBV2 | TGTGCCAGCTATTCCGAGACAGGCCCTAGGGATGCCTTC | CASYSETGPRDAF
NA | NA | TRBJ2-5 | TRBV7-3 | TGTGCCAGCAGCTCGCGGACAGACCAAGAGACCCAGTACTTC | CASSSRTDQETQYF
NA | NA | TRBJ1-5 | TRBV7-9 | TGTGCCAGCAGCTCCGAATTGTGGCAGGGTAGTCAGCCCCAGCATTTT | CASSSELWQGSQPQHF
NA | NA | TRBJ2-2 | TRBV19 | TGTGCCAGTAGTCCACCGGGACGGAGACATACCGGGGAGCTGTTTTTT | CASSPPGRRHTGELFF
once | NA | TRBJ2-5 | TRBV6-5 | TGTGCCAGCAGTTACTGGGGGTTGTACGAGACCCAGTACTTC | CASSYWGLYETQYF
NA | TRBD2 | TRBJ2-3 | TRBV10-3 | TGTGCCATCAGTCCGGGACTAGCGGGAGGAAGCACAGATACGCAGTATTTT | CAISPGLAGGSTDTQYF
once | NA | TRBJ2-1 | TRBV5-1 | TGCGCCAGCAGCTGGATCAGCCTCAGCACCTACAATGAGCAGTTCTTC | CASSWISLSTYNEQFF
few | NA | TRBJ1-2 | TRBV6-5 | TGTGCCAGCCGTACGAACGTGGAGCCTTACTATGGCTACACCTTC | CASRTNVEPYYGYTF
NA | NA | TRBJ2-2 | TRBV11-2 | TGTGCCAGCAGTCGTGATAATACCGGGGAGCTGTTTTTT | CASSRDNTGELFF
NA | NA | TRBJ1-4 | TRBV19 | TGTGCCAGCGGTTACCAGGCCCTCTCTAATGAAAAACTGTTTTTT | CASGYQALSNEKLFF
NA | TRBD1 | TRBJ2-5 | TRBV28 | TGTGCCAGCAGTGCCAGACAGGGGGGCAAGAGGGCCCAGTACTTC | CASSARQGGKRAQYF
NA | NA | TRBJ2-1 | TRBV7-3 | TGTGCCAGCAGCCCACAGGCCTTTTCCGACAATGAGCAGTTCTTC | CASSPQAFSDNEQFF
NA | NA | TRBJ2-2 | TRBV5-3 | TGTGCCAGACCTGGTCGGGCCGCGAACACCGGGGAGCTGTTTTTT | CARPGRAANTGELFF
NA | NA | TRBJ1-5 | TRBV15 | TGTGCCACCAGCAGAGTCGATCCCAGACAGCCCCAGCATTTT | CATSRVDPRQPQHF
NA | NA | TRBJ2-3 | TRBV5-1 | TGCGCCAGCAGCTTAGGACAGATGGCAGATACGCAGTATTTT | CASSLGQMADTQYF
NA | NA | TRBJ2-1 | TRBV5-1 | TGCGCCAGCAGCTTGGCCTTAGGATCGGGAGCAGGGAATGAGCAGTTCTTC | CASSLALGSGAGNEQFF